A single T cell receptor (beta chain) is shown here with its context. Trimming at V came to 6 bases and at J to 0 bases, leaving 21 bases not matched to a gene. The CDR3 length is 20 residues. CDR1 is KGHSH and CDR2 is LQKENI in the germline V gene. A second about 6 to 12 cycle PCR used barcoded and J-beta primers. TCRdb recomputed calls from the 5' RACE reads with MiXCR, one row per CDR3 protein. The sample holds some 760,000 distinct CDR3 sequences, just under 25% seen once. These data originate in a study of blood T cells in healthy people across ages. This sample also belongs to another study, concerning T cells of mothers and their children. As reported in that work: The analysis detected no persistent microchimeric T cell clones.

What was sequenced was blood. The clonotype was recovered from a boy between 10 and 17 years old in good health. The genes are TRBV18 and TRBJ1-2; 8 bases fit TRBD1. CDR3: CASSPRQGARSSIPNYGYTF. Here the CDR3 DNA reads TGTGCCAGCTCCCCCCGGCAGGGGGCCCGTTCAAGCATTCCTAACTATGGCTACACCTTC.